This T cell receptor (beta chain) was captured by sequencing in a study of shared clonotypes between healthy human individuals. Study-level information: The plates for each donor numbered three CD4 naive, three CD4 memory, two CD8 naive and one CD8 memory.

Donors, healthy HIV-negative adults, lacked recent acute infections or vaccinations. The germline V and J ends were trimmed by 8 bases and 2 bases, with 13 bases remaining between them. The CDR3 spans 13 residues. The germline gives CDR1 MNHNY, CDR2 SVGAGI (reference sequence). Replicate PCRs from sorted subsets contained around 200 ng DNA, which is around 30,000 T cell genomes. The repertoire was sequenced with immunoSEQ multiplex PCR; TCRdb's copy has only in-frame clones and lacks some. This table holds fewer than 2.5 million clones, more than 85% found once. Findings of the study overall: Clonotype sharing across a few donors was observed for about 4.8% of naive CD4 clonotypes.

This clone has only one observation. Its antigen is still unknown. The chain links TRBV6-6 to TRBJ2-7; D is unclear. This clonotype was sampled from a man in his late teens or twenties in good health. Some clones in this sample may be carry-over from other donors' samples. Sequences were obtained from naive CD4+ T cells from PBMCs. As for subset: CD45RA+ positively selected. CDR3 DNA: TGTGCCAGCGGAAAAACTCTCGCCTACGAGCAGTACTTC. Translated, it gives CASGKTLAYEQYF.